The entry that follows covers one T cell receptor (beta chain) sequence. The sample is drawn from a study of blood T cell repertoires in COVID-19. J lost 9 bases, V lost 5 bases, and 17 bases had no gene match. Germline V lookup: CDR1 SGHNT, CDR2 YENEEA. The CDR3 length is 18 residues. Clones were sequenced by immunoSEQ multiplex PCR, and TCRdb holds only the in-frame ones, with some missing. The data contain some 250,000 clones, approximately 82% of them singletons. The clonotype comes from a woman younger than 30 with acute or convalescent COVID-19. This chain connects TRBV11-3 to TRBJ2-1, with TRBD2 matching over 12 bases. Material: peripheral blood. The CDR3, as DNA: TGTGCCAGCAGCCTTTCTTCTAGCGGGAGGGCCGGGTCACCTGAGCAGTTCTTC. Amino acid sequence: CASSLSSSGRAGSPEQFF.